The TCR beta chain under discussion was sequenced for a study of spatial heterogeneity in lung cancer (dated by TCRdb to about 2019). For the study in its entirety: Beta-chain transcripts were consistently detected in greater numbers than alpha-chain transcripts, which likely reflected higher beta-chain transcript abundance. Both alpha and beta chains were TCR-sequenced in around 220 tumor regions, under 85 matched nontumor lung samples and 56 PBMC samples obtained at surgery. In the raw uncorrected reads, each unique combination of TCR and UMI appeared more than ten times on average. TCR transcript counts in tumor regions correlated strongly with a T cell transcriptional module score from matched bulk RNA-seq. The study linked features of the TCR repertoire to counts of nonsynonymous mutations, which were determined by whole-exome sequencing of tumor tissue. TCR alpha and beta repertoires were quantitatively compared across multiple tumor regions, matched nontumor lung and blood in non-small cell lung cancer. Study-level results and caveats: TCR-seq was estimated to cover only 6% to 7% of tumor T cells for alpha chains and around 13% for beta chains. The tumor nonsynonymous mutation count correlated with the number of expanded alpha and beta TCRs within the tumor. Counts of ubiquitous and regional expanded TCRs were found to correlate with counts of ubiquitous and regional nonsynonymous mutations, respectively. Additional single-cell paired TCR alpha and beta sequencing was considered necessary to confirm, at a functional level, the hypothesis that regional TCRs recognize regional mutations.

Preparation of the library involved 5' RACE. The sequencer listed for this sample is NextSeq 500. The TCR library protocol attached a unique molecular identifier to each TCR cDNA molecule to allow correction of PCR and sequencing errors. As for how the authors treated the data: TCR identification, UMI-based error correction and CDR3 extraction were performed with Decombinator tools. Expanded TCRs were defined as those above a frequency of 2 per 1,000, corresponding to the top 1% of the tumor frequency distribution. Expanded tumor TCRs were classed as regional if statistically deemed absent (corrected P<0.05) from at least one tumor region, otherwise ubiquitous. Renyi diversity was calculated using the R vegan package after each repertoire was subsampled 100 times to 5,000 TCRs. CDR3 similarity networks were constructed using string-kernel similarity of amino acid triplets, with links drawn between CDR3s whose pairwise similarity was above 0.82. TCRdb itself trimmed the public reads at Q25 with fastp, ran MiXCR and retained productive beta chains. A single entry per CDR3 protein holds the most common genes and DNA from its merged rows. The V and J calls and clone size are TCRdb's, not the authors'. The sample table records about 2,800 distinct CDR3 sequences; about 45% of these occur just once. The top ten clonotypes cover 20% to 25% of the sample.

About this clonotype itself: Its recognized antigen is unknown. Base qualities are not at hand, and no much larger clone is one base apart.

In the paper's terms, the time point label means: sample taken at primary tumor resection. Donors were approximately 72 patients with early-stage, untreated non-small cell lung cancer from the lung TRACERx cohort. TCR sequencing used whole RNA extracted from tumor and nontumor lung tissue, or from cryopreserved PBMC samples, without cell sorting. A patient was chosen for TCR sequencing only when enough RNA was available from at least two tumor regions. A lung pathologist reviewed the tumor and adjacent nontumor lung specimens before the specimens were selected. The CDR3 spans 13 residues, from the cysteine through the phenylalanine. Only the CDR3 part of the read is kept: 39 bases, read in frame from the first base. Trimming costs V 3 bases and J 7 bases, and their ends lie 7 bases apart.

Material: lung tumor tissue, obtained at surgery. The sequence was obtained from a male donor with early-stage non-small cell lung cancer. This receptor chain uses TRBV12-3 or TRBV12-4 and TRBJ1-6, with the D gene not confidently named. Read as DNA, the sequence is TGTGCCAGCAGTTTCGACGGAAATTCACCCCTCCACTTT. Translated, this is CASSFDGNSPLHF.